Listed here is a single TCR beta chain. There is no known antigen for this receptor. No base quality information exists; no much larger clone differs at one position. The sample originates from a study of blood T cell repertoires in COVID-19 (dated by TCRdb to the early 2020s). Background for the entire study: Samples covering the acute and convalescent phases of COVID-19 were provided by collaborators in the United States, Italy and Spain. Sample metadata almost always included a de-identified subject ID, COVID-19 status, age in years and sex. Where available, HLA class I and class II types were taken from metadata supplied by the sample provider and were not determined by assay-based typing. The material from the prospective study consisted of cDNA or gDNA derived from T cells, B-cell-depleted T cells, or PBMCs. The repertoires were released in a freely available public database meant as a resource for research on the immune response to SARS-CoV-2. The dataset comprised deeply sampled blood TCRbeta repertoires from subjects exposed to, actively infected with, or recovered from COVID-19. The samples were drawn from two sources: the first 160 participants of the ongoing ImmuneRACE study, and 1,000 to 1,500 subjects contributed by 6 global collaborators. The research as a whole found: The amount of clinical and demographic metadata varied by source and participant and was provided uncurated.

The germline V gene gives CDR1 as KGHSH and CDR2 as LQKENI. The CDR3 spans 14 residues, from the cysteine through the valine. The only DNA kept is the CDR3, 42 bases in frame from the first base. Germline trimming amounts to 5 bases on V and 3 bases on J, with 6 as the count of junction bases outside the gene matches. The immunoSEQ Assay, a bias-controlled multiplex PCR, was used to amplify TCRbeta CDR3 regions from genomic DNA. The authors' analysis ran thus. Within the assay, amplification of reference gene primers was used to estimate how many nucleated cells each sample contained. To quantify the absolute abundance of each unique TCRbeta CDR3 rearrangement, sequence reads were collapsed and filtered. For each sample, productive Simpson clonality was calculated as the square root of Simpson's diversity index over productive rearrangements. TCRdb mirrors the immuneACCESS table, restricted to in-frame sequences. Some clones are absent from its copies; in checked studies, under half trace to an unresolved V gene, and the reason for the others is unknown. V and J calls plus clone size are reproduced from that table; the DNA served to infer D and trimming. This sample is represented by around 93,000 clones; approximately 80% of them were singletons. Roughly 4.1% of the sample lies in the top ten.

Whole blood was collected in K2EDTA tubes by collaborating institutions according to the institutions' own protocols. For TCRbeta analysis, collaborators shipped samples in one of three forms: frozen whole blood, isolated PBMCs, or DNA extracted from either of those sample types. Recombination linked TRBV18 to TRBJ2-7, and 8 junctional nucleotides match TRBD2. This clonotype originated in a man aged 55 to 70 with acute or convalescent COVID-19. The specimen was peripheral blood. The encoded CDR3 is CASSSLGTSYEQYV. The DNA sequence is as follows: TGTGCCAGCTCATCACTAGGGACTAGCTACGAGCAGTACGTC.